Shown below are 28 T cell receptor beta chains from a single sample sequenced in a study of blood T cell repertoires in COVID-19. Sequencing used immunoSEQ multiplex PCR; TCRdb keeps in-frame clones, though not all of them. Here the sample spans roughly 300,000 clones, roughly 86% being singletons. Specimen: peripheral blood. Receptors were obtained from a woman aged 50 to 65 who had recovered from COVID-19.

The chain uses TRBV9 and TRBJ2-7, with D perhaps TRBD1 (6 bases). Germline CDR1 and CDR2: SGDLS and YYNGEE. CDR3 length: 14 residues. Trimming left V 4 bases short and J 4 bases short, with 15 bases between. DNA for the CDR3: TGTGCCAGCAGCCCACACCCAGGGGCGTACGAGCAGTACTTC. Its protein product is CASSPHPGAYEQYF.

In its sample, this clone was seen once. The chain combines TRBV5-1 with TRBJ1-1, with 9 nucleotides matching TRBD1. The CDR3 spans 14 residues. The germline gives CDR1 SGHRS, CDR2 YFSETQ. V lost 3 bases, J lost 10 bases, and 10 bases stayed unmatched. CDR3 loop: CASSSQGAIRGAFF. In nucleotides, the CDR3 is TGCGCCAGCAGCTCACAGGGGGCTATACGCGGAGCTTTCTTT.

The chain uses TRBV18 and TRBJ2-5; 8 bases agree with TRBD1. V lost 5 bases, J lost 5 bases, and 4 bases stayed unmatched. CDR3 size: 13 residues. CDR1 and CDR2 from the germline V gene are KGHSH and LQKENI. The CDR3 sequence is CASSVRGQETQYF. Here the CDR3 DNA reads TGTGCCAGCTCAGTCAGGGGGCAGGAGACCCAGTACTTC. Together with reference TRBV18 and TRBJ2-5, the CDR3 gives the full variable domain: NAGVMQNPRHLVRRRGQEARLRCSPMKGHSHVYWYRQLPEEGLKFMVYLQKENIIDESGMPKERFSAEFPKEGPSILRIQQVVRGDSAAYFCASSVRGQETQYFGPGTRLLVL.

The gene calls are TRBV15 and TRBJ2-1; TRBD2 might be the D (6 bases). The V end lost 0 bases, the J end lost 5 bases, and 11 bases lay between the germline ends. The V gene's germline CDR1 is LNHNV and CDR2 YYDKDF (reference sequence). The CDR3 consists of 15 residues. The CDR3 spells CATSREVSGHNEQFF. The CDR3 DNA sequence: TGTGCCACCAGCAGAGAGGTTAGCGGACACAATGAGCAGTTCTTC.

The rearrangement links TRBV25-1 to TRBJ2-1; TRBD2 is a possible D gene (6 bases). Germline CDR1 MGHDK, CDR2 SYGVNS. The CDR3 is made up of 12 amino acids. Trimming removed 4 bases at V and 13 bases at J, with 14 bases between. The CDR3 bases are TGTGCCAGCAGTGGGGGACCGGGACTCCAGTTCTTC. It translates to CASSGGPGLQFF.

V and J are TRBV6-6 and TRBJ1-5; TRBD1 matches at 7 bases. CDR3 length: 14 residues. Germline lookup yields CDR1 MNHNY and CDR2 SVGAGI (reference sequence). V trimming: 6 bases; J trimming: 5 bases; junction bases outside the gene matches: 7. CDR3 coding DNA: TGTGCCAGCAGCCAAGACAGGGACTATCAGCCCCAGCATTTT. It specifies CASSQDRDYQPQHF.

The chain joins TRBV5-4 to TRBJ2-5; TRBD2 aligns across 9 bases. The ends lost 0 bases at V and 3 bases at J; junction bases unmatched: 3. CDR3 length: 15 amino acids. Germline V gives CDR1 SGHNT, CDR2 YYREEE (reference sequence). CDR3 in amino acids: CASSLASGIEETQYF. As DNA, the CDR3 is TGTGCCAGCAGCTTGGCTAGCGGGATTGAAGAGACCCAGTACTTC.

The chain uses TRBV28 and TRBJ1-4, with a weak D call TRBD1 (5 bases). Trimming stripped 4 bases from V and 6 bases from J, with 12 bases between. The germline V gene has CDR1 MDHEN and CDR2 SYDVKM. The CDR3 has 14 amino acids. CDR3 residues: CASSSRVVDEKLFF. CDR3 bases: TGTGCCAGCAGTTCCAGGGTGGTTGATGAAAAACTGTTTTTT. Complete variable domain (other parts from reference TRBV28 and TRBJ1-4): DVKVTQSSRYLVKRTGEKVFLECVQDMDHENMFWYRQDPGLGLRLIYFSYDVKMKEKGDIPEGYSVSREKKERFSLILESASTNQTSMYLCASSSRVVDEKLFFGSGTQLSVL.

CDR3 loop: CASSLQRGDTQYF. CDR3 DNA sequence: TGTGCCAGCAGCCTACAACGGGGAGATACGCAGTATTTT. The V and J genes are TRBV6-4 and TRBJ2-3, with a possible D match to TRBD2 (5 bases). The CDR3 runs to 13 residues. The germline CDR1 and CDR2 sequences are MRHNA and SNTAGT. V lost 6 bases to trimming and J lost 5 bases, with 12 bases between them.

The V call is TRBV19, the J call TRBJ2-2; 8 nucleotides agree with TRBD2. Trimming at V came to 3 bases and at J to 1 base, leaving 1 base not matched to a gene. CDR3 size: 15 residues. From germline, CDR1 is LNHDA and CDR2 SQIVND (reference sequence). This CDR3 reads CASSISGVNTGELFF. CDR3 in DNA: TGTGCCAGTAGTATTAGCGGGGTGAACACCGGGGAGCTGTTTTTT.

V gene TRBV9 combines with J gene TRBJ1-3, with D unclear. Germline CDR1 SGDLS, CDR2 YYNGEE. V was clipped by 1 base and J by 0 bases, with 11 bases between them. The CDR3 covers 16 residues. The CDR3 protein is CASSVSGQISGNTIYF. The CDR3 DNA is TGTGCCAGCAGCGTAAGCGGCCAAATCTCTGGAAACACCATATATTTT.

V and J are TRBV5-1 and TRBJ1-1; a possible D gene is TRBD1 (6 bases). The V end was cut by 7 bases, the J end by 5 bases, with 15 bases between. This CDR3 region has 13 residues. Per the germline V gene, CDR1 is SGHRS and CDR2 is YFSETQ. The DNA for the CDR3 is TGCGCCAGCTACCCAGGGAGGGGGACTGAAGCTTTCTTT. It codes for CASYPGRGTEAFF. Drawing the rest from reference TRBV5-1 and TRBJ1-1, the complete variable domain is KAGVTQTPRYLIKTRGQQVTLSCSPISGHRSVSWYQQTPGQGLQFLFEYFSETQRNKGNFPGRFSGRQFSNSRSEMNVSTLELGDSALYLCASYPGRGTEAFFGQGTRLTVV.

The chain combines TRBV2 with TRBJ1-2; 8 nucleotides align to TRBD1. J was trimmed by 10 bases and V by 5 bases; bases with no gene match: 9. The CDR3 is 13 residues long. Germline assignment: CDR1 SNHLY and CDR2 FYNNEI. The CDR3 DNA reads as TGTGCCAGCAGTAGAGCAAGACAGGGGACCTACACCTTC. Translated, it gives CASSRARQGTYTF.

The chain has TRBV28 and TRBJ1-6; 7 bases align to TRBD1. The germline CDR1 and CDR2 sequences are MDHEN and SYDVKM. After removal of 6 bases from V and 7 bases from J, the junction contained 6 bases not matched to a gene. The CDR3 is 14 amino acids. CDR3 coding DNA: TGTGCCAGCAGACTCGACAGGGTCAATTCACCCCTCCACTTT. The encoded protein is CASRLDRVNSPLHF.

This chain links TRBV12-3 or TRBV12-4 with TRBJ1-2, with TRBD1 as a possible D gene (6 bases). The CDR3 contains 12 residues. The V end lost 6 bases, the J end lost 8 bases, and 13 bases lay between the germline ends. In nucleotides, the CDR3 is TGTGCCAGCAGGGCAACAGGGACCGGCTACACCTTC. Its translation: CASRATGTGYTF.

CDR3 loop: CAFQRERGTDTQYF. CDR3 nucleotide sequence: TGTGCATTCCAGCGGGAGCGGGGCACAGATACGCAGTATTTT. V is TRBV7-9 and J is TRBJ2-3; TRBD2 matches 8 bases. The CDR3 loop spans 14 amino acids. Looked up from germline, CDR1 is SEHNR and CDR2 is FQNEAQ (reference sequence).

This clone was recorded only once. The J gene is TRBJ2-7, the V gene TRBV5-3; the D gene is possibly TRBD2 (12 bases). TRBV5-3 is labeled an ORF, and its function is uncertain. V gave up 5 bases and J gave up 2 bases, with 41 bases separating them. CDR3 length: 23 amino acids. CDR3 in DNA: TGTGCCAGAAGGCTTGGGGTGTATGGACAGGGGGCGACTAGCGGGAGATTCGCCTACGAGCAGTACTTC. This translates into CARRLGVYGQGATSGRFAYEQYF.

V and J are TRBV19 and TRBJ1-4; the D gene is possibly TRBD1 (5 bases). The CDR3 runs to 13 residues. In germline, CDR1 is LNHDA, CDR2 SQIVND (reference sequence). Trimming took off 10 bases at V and 4 bases at J, with 13 bases between the two ends. The chain's CDR3 is CATSDRVNEKLFF. The CDR3, as DNA: TGTGCCACCTCTGACAGAGTTAATGAAAAACTGTTTTTT.

V gene TRBV5-1 combines with J gene TRBJ1-2; no reliable D call. Trimming took off 0 bases at V and 3 bases at J, with 12 bases between the two ends. Germline lookup yields CDR1 SGHRS and CDR2 YFSETQ. The CDR3 loop spans 15 amino acids. The CDR3 coding sequence is TGCGCCAGCAGCTTGGGCCGGGGTCGGGACTATGGCTACACCTTC. Residues: CASSLGRGRDYGYTF.

V gene TRBV5-4 combines with J gene TRBJ1-2; the match to TRBD1 covers 8 bases. This CDR3 is 16 amino acids long. CDR1 and CDR2 from the germline V gene are SGHNT and YYREEE (reference sequence). The ends lost 4 bases at V and 4 bases at J; junction bases unmatched: 12. CDR3 protein: CASSLGGTGGPYGYTF. DNA of the CDR3: TGTGCCAGCAGCCTGGGAGGGACAGGCGGACCCTATGGCTACACCTTC.

The rearrangement links TRBV28 to TRBJ1-6; D not certain. The germline V gene has CDR1 MDHEN and CDR2 SYDVKM. The CDR3 runs to 12 residues. V was cut by 8 bases and J by 8 bases, with 10 bases left in between. The DNA of the CDR3 is TGTGCCAGCGGCTCAGGTGATTCACCCCTCCACTTT. It translates to CASGSGDSPLHF.

The rearrangement links TRBV3-1 (or the pseudogene TRBV3-2) to TRBJ2-2; 13 bases agree with TRBD2. The V and J ends lost 7 bases and 4 bases, in that order; junction bases with no gene match: 15. The CDR3 consists of 19 residues. Germline V CDR1 and CDR2: LGHDT, YNNKEL (reference sequence). For the CDR3, the DNA is TGTGCCAGCACCTGGACTAGCGGGAGTTCCGGGTGGGGCACCGGGGAGCTGTTTTTT. It is translated as CASTWTSGSSGWGTGELFF.

The chain couples TRBV19 to TRBJ2-2; TRBD1 matches at 9 bases. Germline values: CDR1 LNHDA, CDR2 SQIVND (reference sequence). The CDR3 runs 15 residues. V lost 4 bases to trimming and J lost 1 base; unmatched junction nucleotides: 1. The CDR3 DNA follows: TGTGCCAGTAGTAGGGGACAGGGGAACACCGGGGAGCTGTTTTTT. Residues: CASSRGQGNTGELFF.

This chain links TRBV7-2 with TRBJ1-2, with 9 bases fitting TRBD1. The CDR3 runs to 15 residues. The germline V gene encodes CDR1 SGHTA and CDR2 FQGNSA. V was pared by 1 base and J by 5 bases, with 5 bases of the junction left unmatched. This chain's CDR3 is CASSLVGQGRYGYTF. DNA for the CDR3: TGTGCCAGCAGCTTAGTTGGACAGGGGAGGTATGGCTACACCTTC.

The chain combines TRBV6-2 or TRBV6-3 with TRBJ2-3; 9 bases align to TRBD2. With V trimmed by 5 bases and J by 8 bases, 8 bases remained unmatched. Germline assignment: CDR1 MNHEY and CDR2 SVGEGT. The length of the CDR3 is 14 residues. CDR3 region: CASSRLSGSVTQYF. The CDR3 nucleotides read TGTGCCAGCAGTCGTCTTAGCGGGAGTGTTACGCAGTATTTT.

The V and J genes are TRBV29-1 and TRBJ2-4; D might be TRBD1 (6 bases). This CDR3 has 13 residues. The ends were cut back, 5 bases at V and 8 bases at J, with 16 bases in the middle. Germline V CDR1 and CDR2: SQVTM, ANQGSEA. The CDR3 here is CSVRTPAGDIQYF. The CDR3 nucleotides read TGCAGCGTTCGGACTCCAGCAGGGGACATTCAGTACTTC.

V and J are TRBV15 and TRBJ1-1; 9 bases are a match to TRBD1. Trimming removed 3 bases from V and 0 bases from J; junction bases left unmatched: 8. This CDR3 is 17 amino acids long. Germline V gene sequence: CDR1 LNHNV, CDR2 YYDKDF (reference sequence). CDR3 sequence reads: CATSSLRQGGLNTEAFF. CDR3 DNA sequence: TGTGCCACCAGCAGTTTACGACAGGGGGGTCTGAACACTGAAGCTTTCTTT.

This chain joins TRBV18 and TRBJ2-5; the match to TRBD2 covers 7 bases. V shed 8 bases, J shed 4 bases, and the junction held 7 bases outside the gene matches. Germline CDR1 is KGHSH and CDR2 is LQKENI. The CDR3 covers 13 residues. CDR3 in DNA: TGTGCCAGCGCCCCTAGCGGAAGAGAGACCCAGTACTTC. This sequence encodes CASAPSGRETQYF.